These T cell receptor beta chains were read from a single sample in a study of blood T cells in healthy people across ages. Using its own MiXCR run on the 5' RACE reads, TCRdb lists one record per CDR3 protein. Altogether roughly 1,800,000 distinct CDR3 sequences are present, 49% being singletons, with the ten largest covering less than 2.5%. The sequencing sample was made of blood. The receptors shown here come from a woman in her 40s in good health. Each CDR3 is given with its conserved first and last residue. A D gene is named only where the DNA matches it firmly. Clone size is shown for a subset of rows, as once, few, many or a class of expanded clone.

D: TRBD2
length: 16
size: NA
J: TRBJ2-5
V: TRBV3-1
CDR3: CASSQDSGAYQETQYF
DNA: TGTGCCAGCAGCCAAGACAGCGGGGCGTACCAAGAGACCCAGTACTTC

D: NA
length: 15
size: NA
J: TRBJ2-3
V: TRBV28
CDR3: CASSLYSPGTDTQYF
DNA: TGTGCCAGCAGTTTATACAGCCCGGGCACAGATACGCAGTATTTT

D: NA
length: 16
size: NA
J: TRBJ2-1
V: TRBV6-6
CDR3: CASSYIGSSSYNEQFF
DNA: TGTGCCAGCAGTTATATAGGATCAAGCTCCTACAATGAGCAGTTCTTC

D: TRBD1
length: 13
size: NA
J: TRBJ2-3
V: TRBV2
CDR3: CASIGQDADTQYF
DNA: TGTGCCAGCATAGGACAGGACGCAGATACGCAGTATTTT

D: NA
length: 12
size: NA
J: TRBJ2-4
V: TRBV5-6
CDR3: CASSLAGSSAYF
DNA: TGTGCCAGCAGCTTGGCTGGTTCGTCGGCGTACTTC

D: NA
length: 16
size: NA
J: TRBJ2-3
V: TRBV4-1
CDR3: CASSQEGEALADTQYF
DNA: TGCGCCAGCAGCCAGGAAGGGGAAGCGTTGGCAGATACGCAGTATTTT

D: NA
length: 14
size: few
J: TRBJ1-6
V: TRBV6-5
CDR3: CASSSPERRTPLHF
DNA: TGTGCCAGCAGTTCCCCGGAGCGGCGTACACCCCTCCACTTT

D: NA
length: 16
size: few
J: TRBJ2-5
V: TRBV15
CDR3: CATSRDLMGAQETQYF
DNA: TGTGCCACCAGCAGAGACCTTATGGGTGCGCAAGAGACCCAGTACTTC

D: TRBD1
length: 14
size: NA
J: TRBJ2-1
V: TRBV5-5
CDR3: CASSLSGGHKEQFF
DNA: TGTGCCAGCAGCTTGTCAGGGGGCCACAAGGAGCAGTTCTTC

D: NA
length: 15
size: NA
J: TRBJ1-6
V: TRBV21-1
CDR3: CASRTPQGNNSPLHF
DNA: TGTGCCAGCCGAACCCCCCAGGGGAACAATTCACCCCTCCACTTT

D: NA
length: 17
size: few
J: TRBJ2-6
V: TRBV13
CDR3: CASSLGPSSSGANVLTF
DNA: TGTGCCAGCAGCTTAGGCCCATCAAGCTCTGGGGCCAACGTCCTGACTTTC

D: TRBD1
length: 17
size: NA
J: TRBJ2-7
V: TRBV7-2
CDR3: CASSLVGTETISYEQYF
DNA: TGTGCCAGCAGCTTAGTAGGGACAGAAACGATCTCCTACGAGCAGTACTTC

D: NA
length: 18
size: few
J: TRBJ2-5
V: TRBV20-1
CDR3: CSARDLGKGNRGRETQYF
DNA: TGCAGTGCTAGAGATCTGGGGAAGGGAAACAGAGGTCGAGAGACCCAGTACTTC

D: NA
length: 17
size: NA
J: TRBJ2-1
V: TRBV12-3/TRBV12-4
CDR3: CASSFLVAASSYNEQFF
DNA: TGTGCCAGCAGTTTCTTGGTCGCGGCGAGCTCCTACAATGAGCAGTTCTTC

D: TRBD2
length: 16
size: NA
J: TRBJ2-7
V: TRBV4-1
CDR3: CASSPRLAGGNYEQYF
DNA: TGCGCCAGCAGCCCACGACTAGCGGGGGGAAACTACGAGCAGTACTTC

D: TRBD1
length: 14
size: NA
J: TRBJ2-1
V: TRBV4-3
CDR3: CASSQLTGVNEQFF
DNA: TGCGCCAGCAGCCAACTTACAGGGGTCAATGAGCAGTTCTTC

D: NA
length: 13
size: NA
J: TRBJ1-5
V: TRBV2
CDR3: CASSAQAGQPQHF
DNA: TGTGCCAGCAGTGCCCAAGCCGGGCAGCCCCAGCATTTT

D: NA
length: 12
size: few
J: TRBJ2-3
V: TRBV20-1
CDR3: CSAGTRLNTQYF
DNA: TGCAGTGCCGGGACTCGCTTGAATACGCAGTATTTT

D: NA
length: 13
size: few
J: TRBJ1-1
V: TRBV6-1
CDR3: CASRSTANTEAFF
DNA: TGTGCCAGCAGGTCCACAGCGAACACTGAAGCTTTCTTT

D: NA
length: 16
size: few
J: TRBJ2-3
V: TRBV7-8
CDR3: CASSSGQGQRADTQYF
DNA: TGTGCCAGCAGCTCTGGCCAGGGTCAAAGGGCAGATACGCAGTATTTT

D: TRBD1
length: 14
size: NA
J: TRBJ1-2
V: TRBV6-5
CDR3: CASSPPDRSRHYTF
DNA: TGTGCCAGCAGTCCTCCGGACAGGTCGCGACACTACACCTTC

D: NA
length: 16
size: NA
J: TRBJ2-4
V: TRBV4-3
CDR3: CASSQRAVDGKNIQYF
DNA: TGCGCCAGCAGCCAGAGGGCAGTCGATGGAAAGAACATTCAGTACTTC

D: TRBD2
length: 15
size: NA
J: TRBJ2-5
V: TRBV27
CDR3: CASSSPGTSVKTQYF
DNA: TGTGCCAGCAGTTCTCCTGGGACTAGCGTTAAGACCCAGTACTTC

D: NA
length: 14
size: NA
J: TRBJ2-7
V: TRBV7-9
CDR3: CASSSIAGSYEQYF
DNA: TGTGCCAGCAGCTCGATTGCCGGATCCTACGAGCAGTACTTC

D: TRBD1
length: 14
size: NA
J: TRBJ1-1
V: TRBV12-3/TRBV12-4
CDR3: CASISWTGGTEAFF
DNA: TGTGCCAGCATTTCGTGGACAGGGGGCACTGAAGCTTTCTTT

D: TRBD2
length: 14
size: NA
J: TRBJ2-5
V: TRBV5-5
CDR3: CASRLAGGPETQYF
DNA: TGTGCCAGCAGGCTAGCGGGGGGGCCGGAGACCCAGTACTTC

D: NA
length: 14
size: NA
J: TRBJ2-5
V: TRBV5-5
CDR3: CASGGGLAIGEQYF
DNA: TGTGCCAGCGGTGGTGGGCTAGCGATAGGGGAGCAGTACTTC

D: TRBD1
length: 15
size: NA
J: TRBJ1-2
V: TRBV5-1
CDR3: CASSPGTDLFYGYTF
DNA: TGCGCCAGCAGCCCCGGGACAGATTTATTCTATGGCTACACCTTC

D: NA
length: 16
size: NA
J: TRBJ1-1
V: TRBV7-9
CDR3: CASSPRGASMNTEAFF
DNA: TGTGCCAGCAGTCCACGGGGGGCCAGTATGAACACTGAAGCTTTCTTT

D: NA
length: 13
size: NA
J: TRBJ2-3
V: TRBV6-2/TRBV6-3
CDR3: CASSDSPTDTQYF
DNA: TGTGCCAGCAGTGACAGCCCCACAGATACGCAGTATTTT

D: NA
length: 11
size: NA
J: TRBJ2-6
V: TRBV20-1
CDR3: CSAVGANVLTF
DNA: TGCAGTGCTGTTGGGGCCAACGTCCTGACTTTC

D: TRBD2
length: 14
size: few
J: TRBJ2-7
V: TRBV28
CDR3: CAIADGGGRYEQYF
DNA: TGTGCCATCGCAGACGGGGGGGGCCGTTACGAGCAGTACTTC

D: NA
length: 13
size: few
J: TRBJ2-1
V: TRBV2
CDR3: CASSFHLAVEQFF
DNA: TGTGCCAGCAGCTTCCACTTAGCCGTTGAGCAGTTCTTC

D: NA
length: 14
size: few
J: TRBJ2-7
V: TRBV6-2/TRBV6-3
CDR3: CASSYSGTKYEQYF
DNA: TGTGCCAGCAGTTACTCCGGGACCAAGTACGAGCAGTACTTC

D: TRBD2
length: 17
size: few
J: TRBJ2-1
V: TRBV4-3
CDR3: CASSQVRRGERYNEQFF
DNA: TGCGCCAGCAGCCAAGTTAGACGGGGGGAGAGATACAATGAGCAGTTCTTC

D: NA
length: 17
size: few
J: TRBJ2-1
V: TRBV11-2
CDR3: CASSHGQSSSAYNEQFF
DNA: TGTGCCAGCAGCCACGGACAGTCTAGCTCCGCCTACAATGAGCAGTTCTTC

D: TRBD2
length: 16
size: few
J: TRBJ2-5
V: TRBV6-6
CDR3: CASSGPYSGRGETQYF
DNA: TGTGCCAGCAGTGGGCCTTATAGCGGGAGAGGAGAGACCCAGTACTTC

D: TRBD2
length: 17
size: many
J: TRBJ2-7
V: TRBV4-3
CDR3: CASSQDGPLAGAYEQYF
DNA: TGCGCCAGCAGCCAAGACGGTCCGCTAGCGGGGGCCTACGAGCAGTACTTC

D: NA
length: 15
size: once
J: TRBJ1-1
V: TRBV29-1
CDR3: CSVDRGRGADTEAFF
DNA: TGCAGCGTTGACAGGGGCCGGGGTGCGGACACTGAAGCTTTCTTT

D: NA
length: 13
size: NA
J: TRBJ1-1
V: TRBV7-2
CDR3: CASSLSGYTEAFF
DNA: TGTGCCAGCAGCTTGTCAGGGTACACTGAAGCTTTCTTT

D: NA
length: 13
size: few
J: TRBJ2-1
V: TRBV20-1
CDR3: CSARPLGYNEQFF
DNA: TGCAGTGCTAGACCTCTTGGGTACAATGAGCAGTTCTTC

D: TRBD1
length: 16
size: NA
J: TRBJ2-5
V: TRBV6-6
CDR3: CASRGQGAKLQETQYF
DNA: TGTGCCAGCAGGGGACAGGGGGCGAAGCTCCAAGAGACCCAGTACTTC

D: NA
length: 16
size: NA
J: TRBJ2-7
V: TRBV12-3/TRBV12-4
CDR3: CASSNTSRLPSYEQYF
DNA: TGTGCCAGCAGTAATACTAGTCGTCTCCCCTCCTACGAGCAGTACTTC

D: NA
length: 12
size: NA
J: TRBJ1-1
V: TRBV20-1
CDR3: CGAIPDLTEAFF
DNA: TGCGGTGCTATTCCCGACCTCACTGAAGCTTTCTTT

D: NA
length: 13
size: NA
J: TRBJ2-1
V: TRBV24-1
CDR3: CATSDLTLDEQFF
DNA: TGTGCCACCAGTGATTTGACCCTCGATGAGCAGTTCTTC

D: TRBD1
length: 16
size: few
J: TRBJ1-5
V: TRBV24-1
CDR3: CATSDPDEGAYQPQHF
DNA: TGTGCCACCAGTGACCCAGACGAGGGGGCATATCAGCCCCAGCATTTT

D: TRBD1
length: 16
size: few
J: TRBJ1-2
V: TRBV12-3/TRBV12-4
CDR3: CASSLTGGAGLLGYTF
DNA: TGTGCCAGCAGTTTAACAGGGGGCGCAGGGTTGTTGGGCTACACCTTC

D: TRBD1
length: 17
size: NA
J: TRBJ1-5
V: TRBV5-6
CDR3: CASSGGQGGGNYQPQHF
DNA: TGTGCCAGCAGCGGGGGACAGGGCGGAGGAAACTATCAGCCCCAGCATTTT

D: NA
length: 12
size: NA
J: TRBJ2-1
V: TRBV7-2
CDR3: CASSLLGRTQFF
DNA: TGTGCCAGCAGCCTCCTCGGACGCACGCAGTTCTTC

D: NA
length: 14
size: NA
J: TRBJ1-5
V: TRBV28
CDR3: CASLYLGTNQPQHF
DNA: TGTGCCAGTTTATATTTGGGTACTAATCAGCCCCAGCATTTT

D: NA
length: 12
size: NA
J: TRBJ1-2
V: TRBV20-1
CDR3: CSASLRNYGYTF
DNA: TGCAGTGCTAGTCTCCGTAACTATGGCTACACCTTC

D: TRBD1
length: 16
size: NA
J: TRBJ1-6
V: TRBV4-1
CDR3: CASSQASTGAGSPLHF
DNA: TGCGCCAGCAGCCAGGCTTCGACAGGGGCAGGATCACCCCTCCACTTT

D: TRBD1
length: 18
size: few
J: TRBJ1-2
V: TRBV20-1
CDR3: CSARVPLGQGSGNYGYTF
DNA: TGCAGTGCTAGAGTCCCCCTGGGACAGGGCAGTGGGAACTATGGCTACACCTTC

D: NA
length: 14
size: NA
J: TRBJ2-1
V: TRBV2
CDR3: CASSDRGAYDEQFF
DNA: TGTGCCAGCAGTGATCGCGGGGCCTACGATGAGCAGTTCTTC

D: NA
length: 11
size: NA
J: TRBJ1-1
V: TRBV29-1
CDR3: CSVSGPTEAFF
DNA: TGCAGCGTTTCAGGGCCCACTGAAGCTTTCTTT

D: NA
length: 12
size: NA
J: TRBJ1-1
V: TRBV14
CDR3: CASSHQGSEAFF
DNA: TGTGCCAGCAGCCATCAGGGTTCTGAAGCTTTCTTT

D: TRBD1
length: 12
size: few
J: TRBJ1-4
V: TRBV20-1
CDR3: CSASDRERKLFF
DNA: TGCAGTGCTTCGGACAGGGAACGAAAACTGTTTTTT

D: NA
length: 13
size: few
J: TRBJ1-2
V: TRBV1
CDR3: CTRTGGPSYGYTF
DNA: TGCACCAGAACAGGGGGCCCCAGCTATGGCTACACCTTC

D: TRBD1
length: 15
size: once
J: TRBJ2-3
V: TRBV2
CDR3: CASRGTGGLGDTQYF
DNA: TGTGCCAGCAGGGGGACAGGGGGCTTGGGAGATACGCAGTATTTT